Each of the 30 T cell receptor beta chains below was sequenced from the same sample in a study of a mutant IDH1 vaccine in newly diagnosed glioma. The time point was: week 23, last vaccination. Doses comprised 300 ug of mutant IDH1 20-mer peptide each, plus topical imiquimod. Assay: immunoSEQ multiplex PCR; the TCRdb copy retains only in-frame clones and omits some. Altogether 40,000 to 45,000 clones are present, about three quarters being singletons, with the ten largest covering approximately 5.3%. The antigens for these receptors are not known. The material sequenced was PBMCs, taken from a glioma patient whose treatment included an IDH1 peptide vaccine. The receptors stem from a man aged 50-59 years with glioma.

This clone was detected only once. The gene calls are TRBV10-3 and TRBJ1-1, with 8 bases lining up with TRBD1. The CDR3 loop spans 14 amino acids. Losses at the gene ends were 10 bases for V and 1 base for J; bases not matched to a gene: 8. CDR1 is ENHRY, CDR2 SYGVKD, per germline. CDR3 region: CASHGQGSNTEAFF. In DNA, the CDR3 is TGTGCCAGCCACGGACAGGGATCGAACACTGAAGCTTTCTTT.

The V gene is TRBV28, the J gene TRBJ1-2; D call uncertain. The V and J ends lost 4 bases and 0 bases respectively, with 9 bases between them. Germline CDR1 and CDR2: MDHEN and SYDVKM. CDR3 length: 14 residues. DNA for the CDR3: TGTGCCAGCAGTTCCGGCGGGTCTAACTATGGCTACACCTTC. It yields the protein CASSSGGSNYGYTF.

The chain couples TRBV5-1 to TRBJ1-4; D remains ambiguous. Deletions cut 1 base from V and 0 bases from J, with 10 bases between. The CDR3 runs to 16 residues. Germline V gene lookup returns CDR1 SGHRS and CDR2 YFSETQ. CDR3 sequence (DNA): TGCGCCAGCAGCTTGAGGGCTTCTGCAACTAATGAAAAACTGTTTTTT. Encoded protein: CASSLRASATNEKLFF.

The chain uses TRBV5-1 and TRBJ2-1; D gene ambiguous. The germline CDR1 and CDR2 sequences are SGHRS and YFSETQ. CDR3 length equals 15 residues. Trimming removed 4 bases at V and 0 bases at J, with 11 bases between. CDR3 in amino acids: CASSPRSSSYNEQFF. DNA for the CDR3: TGCGCCAGCAGCCCTCGGTCGAGCTCCTACAATGAGCAGTTCTTC.

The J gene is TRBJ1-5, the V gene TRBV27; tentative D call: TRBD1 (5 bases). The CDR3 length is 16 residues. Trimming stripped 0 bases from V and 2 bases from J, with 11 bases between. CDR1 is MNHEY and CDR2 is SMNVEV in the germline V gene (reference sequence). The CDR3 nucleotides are TGTGCCAGCAGTTTATCCGGGACGTCAGGCAATCAGCCCCAGCATTTT. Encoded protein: CASSLSGTSGNQPQHF.

DNA of the CDR3: TGTGCCAGCAGCGCTACAGGGGAAACTAATGAAAAACTGTTTTTT. Translated: CASSATGETNEKLFF. The gene calls are TRBV7-9 and TRBJ1-4; 7 bases map to TRBD1. Per the germline V gene, CDR1 is SEHNR and CDR2 is FQNEAQ (reference sequence). The CDR3 loop spans 15 amino acids. Germline trimming cut 5 bases from V and 1 base from J; bases unmatched to any gene: 4. The entire variable domain, with the rest obtained from reference TRBV7-9 and TRBJ1-4, is as follows: DTGVSQNPRHKITKRGQNVTFRCDPISEHNRLYWYRQTLGQGPEFLTYFQNEAQLEKSRLLSDRFSAERPKGSFSTLEIQRTEQGDSAMYLCASSATGETNEKLFFGSGTQLSVL.

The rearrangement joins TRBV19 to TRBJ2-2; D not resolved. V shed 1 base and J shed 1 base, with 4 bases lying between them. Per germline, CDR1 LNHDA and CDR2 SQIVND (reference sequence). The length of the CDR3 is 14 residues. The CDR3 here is CASSIGLNTGELFF. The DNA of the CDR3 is TGTGCCAGTAGTATAGGACTGAACACCGGGGAGCTGTTTTTT.

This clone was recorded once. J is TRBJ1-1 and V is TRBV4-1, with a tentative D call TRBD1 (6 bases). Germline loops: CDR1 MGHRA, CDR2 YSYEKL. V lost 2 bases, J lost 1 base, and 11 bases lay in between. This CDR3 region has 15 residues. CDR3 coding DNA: TGCGCCAGCAGCCAAAGCAGGGGAGGGAACACTGAAGCTTTCTTT. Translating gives CASSQSRGGNTEAFF.

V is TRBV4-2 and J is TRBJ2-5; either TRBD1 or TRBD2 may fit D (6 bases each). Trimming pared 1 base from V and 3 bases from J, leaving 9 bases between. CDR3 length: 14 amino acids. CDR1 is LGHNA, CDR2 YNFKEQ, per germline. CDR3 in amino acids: CASSQGGGKETQYF. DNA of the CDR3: TGTGCCAGCAGCCAAGGAGGGGGGAAAGAGACCCAGTACTTC.

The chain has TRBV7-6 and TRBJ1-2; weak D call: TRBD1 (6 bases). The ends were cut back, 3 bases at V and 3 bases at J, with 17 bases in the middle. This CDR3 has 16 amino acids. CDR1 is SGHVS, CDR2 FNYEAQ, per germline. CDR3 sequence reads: CASSLGDKERDYGYTF. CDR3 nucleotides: TGTGCCAGCAGCTTGGGGGACAAGGAAAGGGACTATGGCTACACCTTC.

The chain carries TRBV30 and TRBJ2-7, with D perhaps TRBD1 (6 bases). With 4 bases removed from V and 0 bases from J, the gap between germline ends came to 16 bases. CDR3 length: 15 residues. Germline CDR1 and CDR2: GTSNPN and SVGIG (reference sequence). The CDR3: CAWIPRQVSSYEQYF. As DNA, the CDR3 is TGTGCCTGGATCCCCCGACAGGTCAGCTCCTACGAGCAGTACTTC.

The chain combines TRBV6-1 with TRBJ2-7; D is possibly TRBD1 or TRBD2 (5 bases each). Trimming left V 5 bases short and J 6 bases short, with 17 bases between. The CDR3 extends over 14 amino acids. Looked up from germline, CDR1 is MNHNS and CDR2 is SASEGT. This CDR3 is CASSFGTKKGEQYF. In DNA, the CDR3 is TGTGCCAGCAGTTTCGGGACCAAAAAGGGCGAGCAGTACTTC.

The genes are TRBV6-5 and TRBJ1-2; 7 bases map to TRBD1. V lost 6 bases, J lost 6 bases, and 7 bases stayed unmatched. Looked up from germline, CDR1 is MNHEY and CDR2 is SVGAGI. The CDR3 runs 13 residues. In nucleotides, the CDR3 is TGTGCCAGCAGGAATACAGGGGTTCATGGCTACACCTTC. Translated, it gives CASRNTGVHGYTF.

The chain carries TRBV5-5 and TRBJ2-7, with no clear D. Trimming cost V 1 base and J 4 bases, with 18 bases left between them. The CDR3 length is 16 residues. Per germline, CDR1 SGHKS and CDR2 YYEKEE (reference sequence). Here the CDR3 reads CASSLPYSVAAYEQYF. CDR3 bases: TGTGCCAGCAGCTTGCCGTATTCCGTGGCGGCGTACGAGCAGTACTTC.

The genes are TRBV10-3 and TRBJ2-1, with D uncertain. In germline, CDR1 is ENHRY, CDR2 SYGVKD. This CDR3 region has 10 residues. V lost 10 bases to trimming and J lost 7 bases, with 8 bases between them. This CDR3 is CATRDNEQFF. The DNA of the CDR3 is TGTGCCACGCGCGATAATGAGCAGTTCTTC.

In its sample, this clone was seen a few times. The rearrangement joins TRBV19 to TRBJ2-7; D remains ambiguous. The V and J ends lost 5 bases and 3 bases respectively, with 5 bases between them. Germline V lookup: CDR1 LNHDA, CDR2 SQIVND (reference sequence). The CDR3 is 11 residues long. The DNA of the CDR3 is TGTGCCAGTAGTCTCTTCTACGAGCAGTACTTC. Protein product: CASSLFYEQYF.

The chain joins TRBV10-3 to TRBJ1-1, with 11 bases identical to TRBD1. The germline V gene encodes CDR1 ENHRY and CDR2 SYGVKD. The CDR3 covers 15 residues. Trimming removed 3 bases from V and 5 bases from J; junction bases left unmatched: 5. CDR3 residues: CAISDPGQGETEAFF. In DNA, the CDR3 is TGTGCCATCAGTGACCCGGGACAGGGGGAAACTGAAGCTTTCTTT.

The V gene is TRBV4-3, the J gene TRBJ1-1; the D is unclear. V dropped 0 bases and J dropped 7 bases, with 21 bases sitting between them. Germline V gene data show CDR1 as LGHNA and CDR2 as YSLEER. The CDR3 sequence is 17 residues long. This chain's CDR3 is CASSQDKGLGSGGEAFF. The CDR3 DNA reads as TGCGCCAGCAGCCAAGACAAAGGGTTAGGGAGCGGAGGTGAAGCTTTCTTT.

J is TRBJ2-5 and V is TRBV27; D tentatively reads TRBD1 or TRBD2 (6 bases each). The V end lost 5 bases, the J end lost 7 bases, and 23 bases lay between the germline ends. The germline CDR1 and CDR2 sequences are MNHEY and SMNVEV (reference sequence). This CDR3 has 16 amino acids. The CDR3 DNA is TGTGCCAGCAGTCCTGGTCAGAGGGGGGCCTTCCGGACCCAGTACTTC. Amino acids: CASSPGQRGAFRTQYF.

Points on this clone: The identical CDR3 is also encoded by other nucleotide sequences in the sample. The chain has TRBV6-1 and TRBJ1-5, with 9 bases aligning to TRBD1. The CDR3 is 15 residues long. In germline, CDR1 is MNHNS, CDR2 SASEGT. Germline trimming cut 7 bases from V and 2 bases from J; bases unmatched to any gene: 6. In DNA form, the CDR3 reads TGTGCCAGCAACGGACAGGGGAGTGGCAATCAGCCCCAGCATTTT. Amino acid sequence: CASNGQGSGNQPQHF.

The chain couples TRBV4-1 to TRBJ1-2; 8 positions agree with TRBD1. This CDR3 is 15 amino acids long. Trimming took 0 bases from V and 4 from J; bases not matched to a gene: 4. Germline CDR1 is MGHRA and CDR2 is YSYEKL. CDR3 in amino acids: CASSQDPQGAYGYTF. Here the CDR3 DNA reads TGCGCCAGCAGCCAAGATCCCCAGGGGGCCTATGGCTACACCTTC.

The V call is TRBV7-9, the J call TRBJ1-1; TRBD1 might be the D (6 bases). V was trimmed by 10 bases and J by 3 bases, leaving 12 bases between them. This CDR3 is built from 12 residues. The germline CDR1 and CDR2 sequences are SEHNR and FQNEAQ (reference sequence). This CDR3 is CATFRGDTEAFF. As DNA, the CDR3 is TGTGCCACCTTTAGGGGGGACACTGAAGCTTTCTTT.

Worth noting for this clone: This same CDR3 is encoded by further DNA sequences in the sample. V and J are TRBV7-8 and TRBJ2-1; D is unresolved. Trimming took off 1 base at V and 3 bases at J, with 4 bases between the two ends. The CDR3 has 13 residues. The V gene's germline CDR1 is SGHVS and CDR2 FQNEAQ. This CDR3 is CASSLGSYNEQFF. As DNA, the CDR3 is TGTGCCAGCAGCTTAGGCAGCTACAATGAGCAGTTCTTC.

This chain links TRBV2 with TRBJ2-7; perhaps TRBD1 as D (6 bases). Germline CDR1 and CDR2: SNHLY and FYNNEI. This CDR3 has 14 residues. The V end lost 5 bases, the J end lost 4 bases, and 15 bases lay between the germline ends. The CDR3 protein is CASSRDTYRYEQYF. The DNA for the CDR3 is TGTGCCAGCAGTCGGGACACCTACCGGTACGAGCAGTACTTC.

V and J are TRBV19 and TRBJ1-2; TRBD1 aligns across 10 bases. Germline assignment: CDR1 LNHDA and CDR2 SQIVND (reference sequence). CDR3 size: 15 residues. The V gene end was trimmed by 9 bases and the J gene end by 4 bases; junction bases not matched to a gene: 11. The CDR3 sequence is CASGTGVNQGYGYTF. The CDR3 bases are TGTGCCAGCGGGACAGGGGTGAACCAGGGCTATGGCTACACCTTC.

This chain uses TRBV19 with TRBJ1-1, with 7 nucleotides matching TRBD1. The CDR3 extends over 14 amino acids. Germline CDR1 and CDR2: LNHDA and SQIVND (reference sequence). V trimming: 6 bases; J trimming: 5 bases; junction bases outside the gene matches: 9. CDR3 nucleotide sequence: TGTGCCAGTAGAACAGGGGCCCAGGGGACTGAAGCTTTCTTT. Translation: CASRTGAQGTEAFF.

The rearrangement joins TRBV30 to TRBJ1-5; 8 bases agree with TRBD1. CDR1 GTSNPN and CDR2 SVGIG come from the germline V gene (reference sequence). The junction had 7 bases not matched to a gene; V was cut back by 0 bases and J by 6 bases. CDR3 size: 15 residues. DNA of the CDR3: TGTGCCTGGAGTGTAGAGACAGGGGTGTCTCAGCCCCAGCATTTT. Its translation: CAWSVETGVSQPQHF.

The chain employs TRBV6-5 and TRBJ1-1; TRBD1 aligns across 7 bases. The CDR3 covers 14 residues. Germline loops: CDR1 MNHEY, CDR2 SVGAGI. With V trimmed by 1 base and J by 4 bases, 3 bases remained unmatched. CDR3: CASSYFPGGTEAFF. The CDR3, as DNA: TGTGCCAGCAGTTACTTTCCAGGGGGCACTGAAGCTTTCTTT.

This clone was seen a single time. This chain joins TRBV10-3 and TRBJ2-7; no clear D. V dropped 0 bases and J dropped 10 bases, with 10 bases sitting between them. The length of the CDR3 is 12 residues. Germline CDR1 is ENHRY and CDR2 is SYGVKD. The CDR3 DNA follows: TGTGCCATCAGTGAGTCGTTGGAGATTCAGTACTTC. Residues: CAISESLEIQYF.

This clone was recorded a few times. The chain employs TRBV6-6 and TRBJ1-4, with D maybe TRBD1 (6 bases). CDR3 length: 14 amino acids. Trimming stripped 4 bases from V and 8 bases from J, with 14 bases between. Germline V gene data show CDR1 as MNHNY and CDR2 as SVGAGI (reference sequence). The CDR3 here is CASSSSQRGEKLFF. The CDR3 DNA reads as TGTGCCAGCAGTTCATCTCAGAGGGGGGAAAAACTGTTTTTT.